This TCR beta chain was captured by sequencing in a study of CD8 T cells in ankylosing spondylitis. Overall study results and limits: Disease-linked clones displayed a CD8+ phenotype and appeared relatively rarely in peripheral blood. In ankylosing spondylitis blood, a motif of roughly eight highly homologous TCR beta variants appeared characteristic. Earlier literature documents some of the motif variants in reactive arthritis synovial fluid and blood.

Trimming shortened V by 11 bases and J by 10 bases, and 21 bases separated the two germline ends. The length of the CDR3 is 14 residues. Germline CDR1 MDHEN, CDR2 SYDVKM. Generation of TCR beta libraries employed quantitative 5'-RACE incorporating molecular barcodes. Each CDR3 protein is one row after TCRdb ran MiXCR on the 5' RACE reads. Here the sample spans approximately 550,000 distinct CDR3 sequences, approximately 11% being singletons. There are a few counts of this clonotype. The target antigen is unknown. Source material: blood, either unsorted or a sorted T cell fraction (not recorded which). J is TRBJ1-6 and V is TRBV28, with a tentative D call TRBD1 (6 bases). The origin of this receptor is a male donor with ankylosing spondylitis. The CDR3 coding sequence is TGTGCCTCCTATCAGGGGCAGAGAGGATCACCCCTCCACTTT. It codes for CASYQGQRGSPLHF.